The clone carrying this T cell receptor (beta chain) came up a few times. Its matching antigen is unknown. The data derive from a study of T cells after yellow fever vaccination. TCRdb used MiXCR to reprocess the 5' RACE reads, holding one entry per CDR3 protein. The table records 250,000 to 400,000 distinct CDR3 sequences, about 4% of them present only once. Findings of the study overall: Just a small share of clonotypes turned up in the CD4 compartment as well as the CD8 compartment. Post-booster samples contained most primary-vaccination clones (nearly 98% CD4, 88% CD8).

The V end was cut by 1 base, the J end by 2 bases, with 9 bases between. This CDR3 comprises 14 residues. Germline loops: CDR1 SGDLS, CDR2 YYNGEE. The rearrangement joins TRBV9 to TRBJ2-5; D is possibly TRBD1 (5 bases). This receptor was taken from a man aged 18 to 35 who received the YFV17D yellow fever vaccine. Here the sequenced sample was PBMCs, taken 5 days after the yellow fever booster vaccination. The CDR3 sequence: CASSVMDKQETQYF. The DNA of the CDR3 is TGTGCCAGCAGCGTAATGGACAAACAAGAGACCCAGTACTTC.